These 32 T cell receptor beta chains share one sample of origin, sequenced in a study of high-grade serous ovarian cancer treatment subgroups. Tumor samples were obtained before definitive surgery or chemotherapy. The protocol was immunoSEQ multiplex PCR, while the TCRdb copy is restricted to in-frame clones and leaves out a portion. The sample consists of a few thousand clones, about 80% of them appearing once. Sequences were obtained from tumor tissue. The receptors originated from a human donor with high-grade serous ovarian cancer.

The rearrangement uses TRBV30 and TRBJ2-2, with no clear D. Germline CDR1 is GTSNPN and CDR2 is SVGIG (reference sequence). Trimming pared 4 bases from V and 7 bases from J, leaving 10 bases between. The length of the CDR3 is 12 residues. The CDR3 loop reads CAWIVSRGELFF. CDR3 in DNA: TGTGCCTGGATCGTGTCGCGCGGGGAGCTGTTTTTT.

The chain joins TRBV9 to TRBJ2-7, with unresolved D. V was clipped by 3 bases and J by 7 bases, with 14 bases between them. There are 13 residues in the CDR3. CDR1 is SGDLS, CDR2 YYNGEE, per germline. The CDR3 is CASSGPSLGEQYF. The CDR3 DNA is TGTGCCAGCAGCGGACCCTCTTTGGGGGAGCAGTACTTC.

The CDR3 protein is CASSAGHFYAFF. CDR3 nucleotides: TGTGCCAGCAGCGCAGGACATTTCTACGCTTTCTTT. This chain links TRBV11-2 with TRBJ1-1; D is possibly TRBD1 (5 bases). This CDR3 is 12 amino acids long. The V end was cut by 5 bases, the J end by 11 bases, with 15 bases between. From germline, CDR1 is SGHAT and CDR2 FQNNGV.

This chain joins TRBV7-3 and TRBJ2-2; TRBD1 or TRBD2 may be the D gene (5 bases each). V shed 5 bases and J shed 0 bases, with 13 bases lying between them. The germline CDR1 and CDR2 sequences are SGHTA and FQGTGA. The CDR3 length is 16 residues. The CDR3 reads CASSRIGAANTGELFF. CDR3 nucleotide sequence: TGTGCCAGCAGCCGAATCGGGGCAGCGAACACCGGGGAGCTGTTTTTT.

This chain joins TRBV13 and TRBJ2-7; D perhaps matches TRBD1 (5 bases). The CDR3 runs 14 residues. Looked up from germline, CDR1 is PRHDT and CDR2 is FYEKMQ (reference sequence). Between the trimmed V and J ends, which lost 4 bases and 0 bases, there was a span of 10 bases. The CDR3 spells CASSSPTASYEQYF. CDR3 coding DNA: TGTGCCAGCAGCTCACCGACAGCCTCCTACGAGCAGTACTTC.

This chain links TRBV2 with TRBJ2-5, with 8 bases matching TRBD1. The DNA end favors TRBJ2-7, so the J call may be wrong. The CDR3 loop spans 13 amino acids. CDR1 and CDR2 from the germline V gene are SNHLY and FYNNEI. The CDR3 nucleotides are TGTGCCAGCAGTCGACAGGGGAGCTACGAGCAGTACTTC. Residues: CASSRQGSYEQYF.

The chain is built from TRBV4-2 and TRBJ1-4; D possibly corresponds to TRBD1 (5 bases). The germline V gene has CDR1 LGHNA and CDR2 YNFKEQ. The CDR3 contains 16 residues. The V end was cut by 0 bases, the J end by 4 bases, with 12 bases between. The CDR3: CASSQESGRGNEKLFF. The CDR3 DNA sequence: TGTGCCAGCAGCCAAGAATCGGGGCGAGGTAATGAAAAACTGTTTTTT.

The CDR3 DNA reads as TGTGCCTTGGCCAGGTCGACCTATAATTCACCCCTCCACTTT. It is translated as CALARSTYNSPLHF. J is TRBJ1-6 and V is TRBV30, with no clear D. Trimming shortened V by 7 bases and J by 2 bases, and 12 bases separated the two germline ends. The length of the CDR3 is 14 residues. Per the germline V gene, CDR1 is GTSNPN and CDR2 is SVGIG (reference sequence).

V and J are TRBV10-3 and TRBJ2-7, with D perhaps TRBD1 (5 bases). The CDR3 has 12 residues. Germline CDR1 and CDR2: ENHRY and SYGVKD. Trimming pared 10 bases from V and 3 bases from J, leaving 13 bases between. The CDR3 coding sequence is TGTGCCACCCTTGACAGCTTCTACGAGCAGTACTTC. Translated: CATLDSFYEQYF.

V and J are TRBV4-1 and TRBJ1-5; 9 positions agree with TRBD1. There are 13 residues in the CDR3. From germline, CDR1 is MGHRA and CDR2 YSYEKL. V lost 4 bases to trimming and J lost 7 bases; unmatched junction nucleotides: 2. The CDR3: CASSRDRVQPQHF. The CDR3 DNA reads as TGCGCCAGCAGCCGGGACAGGGTCCAGCCCCAGCATTTT.

J is TRBJ2-5 and V is TRBV9; TRBD1 matches at 8 bases. Per the germline V gene, CDR1 is SGDLS and CDR2 is YYNGEE. CDR3 size: 18 residues. V gave up 0 bases and J gave up 4 bases; unmatched junction bases: 14. The CDR3 bases are TGTGCCAGCAGCGTAGGCGAATTGGACAGGGTGACTTCAGAGACCCAGTACTTC. This gives the protein CASSVGELDRVTSETQYF.

This clone came up a few times. The same CDR3 also results from other DNA sequences found in this sample. The chain links TRBV18 to TRBJ1-1, with 8 bases fitting TRBD1. CDR3 length equals 14 residues. Trimming removed 3 bases from V and 1 base from J; junction bases left unmatched: 1. From germline, CDR1 is KGHSH and CDR2 LQKENI. The DNA for the CDR3 is TGTGCCAGCTCACCCGGACAGGGGAACACTGAAGCTTTCTTT. Amino acid sequence: CASSPGQGNTEAFF.

V gene TRBV5-5 combines with J gene TRBJ2-5; D unresolved. The end of the DNA fits TRBJ2-7 better, so the J call may be wrong. This CDR3 spans 12 amino acids. The V gene's germline CDR1 is SGHKS and CDR2 YYEKEE (reference sequence). CDR3 sequence: CASSRALGEQYF. DNA of the CDR3: TGTGCCAGCAGCAGGGCTCTCGGCGAGCAGTACTTC.

Notes on this clone: The junction shows a germline mismatch at one end, possibly a read error. The V call is TRBV7-2, the J call TRBJ1-1; D may be TRBD1 (6 bases). Germline CDR1 SGHTA, CDR2 FQGNSA. This CDR3 has 13 residues. In DNA, the CDR3 is TGTGCCAGCAGTTTAGAGGGGGGGCAGGGTGCTTTCTTT. This translates into CASSLEGGQGAFF.

This chain links TRBV7-2 with TRBJ2-1, with D possibly matching TRBD1 (6 bases). Germline V gene lookup returns CDR1 SGHTA and CDR2 FQGNSA. V lost 6 bases to trimming and J lost 6 bases, with 9 bases between them. CDR3 size: 12 residues. The CDR3 region has the DNA TGTGCCAGCAGTTACAGGGTCAATGAGCAGTTCTTC. Its translation: CASSYRVNEQFF.

The chain couples TRBV9 to TRBJ2-3; D might be TRBD1 (6 bases). V was shortened by 0 bases and J by 3 bases, with 11 bases between the two germline ends. Per the germline V gene, CDR1 is SGDLS and CDR2 is YYNGEE. The CDR3 covers 15 residues. CDR3 loop: CASSVADQGTDTQYF. In nucleotides, the CDR3 is TGTGCCAGCAGCGTAGCTGACCAGGGGACAGATACGCAGTATTTT.

The chain combines TRBV7-9 with TRBJ1-1; D ambiguous. This CDR3 is 16 amino acids long. Germline V gene sequence: CDR1 SEHNR, CDR2 FQNEAQ (reference sequence). Trimming pared 2 bases from V and 4 bases from J, leaving 17 bases between. The CDR3 bases are TGTGCCAGCAGCTTAACCCACCTTTCCTGGGGCACTGAAGCTTTCTTT. It is translated as CASSLTHLSWGTEAFF.

V gene TRBV7-2 combines with J gene TRBJ2-3, with D possibly being TRBD2 (6 bases). There are 14 residues in the CDR3. V was trimmed by 2 bases and J by 2 bases, leaving 8 bases between them. Germline V lookup: CDR1 SGHTA, CDR2 FQGNSA. Here the CDR3 DNA reads TGTGCCAGCAGCTTAACGCGGGACACAGATACGCAGTATTTT. This gives the protein CASSLTRDTDTQYF.

The genes are TRBV30 and TRBJ1-4; D not certain. CDR1 is GTSNPN and CDR2 is SVGIG in the germline V gene (reference sequence). Between the trimmed V and J ends, which lost 0 bases and 8 bases, there was a span of 16 bases. The length of the CDR3 is 15 residues. Here the CDR3 reads CAWSVLGGGGEKLFF. The CDR3 DNA reads as TGTGCCTGGAGTGTACTCGGCGGAGGCGGGGAAAAACTGTTTTTT.

The chain joins TRBV7-2 to TRBJ2-5; D not resolved. V gave up 2 bases and J gave up 2 bases, with 6 bases separating them. CDR1 is SGHTA, CDR2 FQGNSA, per germline. The CDR3 consists of 13 residues. The DNA of the CDR3 is TGTGCCAGCAGCTTACCGGGTCAAGAGACCCAGTACTTC. Protein product: CASSLPGQETQYF. The whole variable domain, filled in from reference TRBV7-2 and TRBJ2-5, reads GAGVSQSPSNKVTEKGKDVELRCDPISGHTALYWYRQSLGQGLEFLIYFQGNSAPDKSGLPSDRFSAERTGGSVSTLTIQRTQQEDSAVYLCASSLPGQETQYFGPGTRLLVL.

The CDR3: CASSAPPGRGGTQYF. In DNA form, the CDR3 reads TGTGCCAGCAGCGCACCTCCGGGACGGGGTGGGACCCAGTACTTC. The rearrangement links TRBV7-6 to TRBJ2-5; D possibly uses TRBD1 or TRBD2 (5 bases each). The CDR3 runs 15 residues. Per germline, CDR1 SGHVS and CDR2 FNYEAQ. The V end was cut by 5 bases, the J end by 7 bases, with 20 bases between.

The chain couples TRBV9 to TRBJ1-2, with no clear D. The CDR3 runs 12 residues. Between the trimmed V and J ends, which lost 2 bases and 8 bases, there was a span of 10 bases. Germline CDR1 is SGDLS and CDR2 is YYNGEE. CDR3 nucleotides: TGTGCCAGCAGCGTGGCCTTAGGGGGCTACACCTTC. It is translated as CASSVALGGYTF.

The V gene is TRBV10-3, the J gene TRBJ2-7, with 11 bases fitting TRBD2. Germline V lookup: CDR1 ENHRY, CDR2 SYGVKD. The CDR3 loop spans 14 amino acids. The V and J ends lost 10 bases and 7 bases, in that order; junction bases with no gene match: 12. CDR3 sequence: CASRLAGGRGEQYF. The CDR3, as DNA: TGTGCCAGCCGCCTAGCGGGGGGCCGTGGGGAGCAGTACTTC.

The CDR3 coding sequence is TGTGCCAGCAGTTTAGCGGACAAATACACCGGGGAGCTGTTTTTT. Amino acid sequence: CASSLADKYTGELFF. The chain combines TRBV28 with TRBJ2-2, with a possible D match to TRBD1 (5 bases). In germline, CDR1 is MDHEN, CDR2 SYDVKM. The CDR3 covers 15 residues. With 2 bases removed from V and 3 bases from J, the gap between germline ends came to 10 bases.

The chain uses TRBV5-5 and TRBJ2-3; possibly TRBD1 or TRBD2 for D (6 bases each). Looked up from germline, CDR1 is SGHKS and CDR2 is YYEKEE (reference sequence). The CDR3 covers 14 residues. Trimming stripped 0 bases from V and 6 bases from J, with 11 bases between. CDR3 bases: TGTGCCAGCAGCTTGGGGGGGGCCGCGGATACGCAGTATTTT. Residues: CASSLGGAADTQYF.

CDR3 loop: CASSLTGQETYEQYF. CDR3 nucleotide sequence: TGTGCCAGCAGCTTAACTGGACAGGAGACCTACGAGCAGTACTTC. The gene calls are TRBV7-6 and TRBJ2-7; TRBD1 matches at 7 bases. V dropped 2 bases and J dropped 2; count of bases not matched to a gene: 6. This CDR3 region has 15 residues. Germline CDR1 and CDR2: SGHVS and FNYEAQ. Supplemented by reference TRBV7-6 and TRBJ2-7, the full variable domain reads GAGVSQSPRYKVTKRGQDVALRCDPISGHVSLYWYRQALGQGPEFLTYFNYEAQQDKSGLPNDRFSAERPEGSISTLTIQRTEQRDSAMYRCASSLTGQETYEQYFGPGTRLTVT.

This chain joins TRBV18 and TRBJ2-7; 8 bases agree with TRBD2. V dropped 3 bases and J dropped 4; count of bases not matched to a gene: 8. Per the germline V gene, CDR1 is KGHSH and CDR2 is LQKENI. CDR3 length: 15 amino acids. The CDR3 DNA reads TGTGCCAGCTCACCCTCCCTAGCGGGCCTGTACGAGCAGTACTTC. It codes for CASSPSLAGLYEQYF. The whole variable domain, filled in from reference TRBV18 and TRBJ2-7, reads NAGVMQNPRHLVRRRGQEARLRCSPMKGHSHVYWYRQLPEEGLKFMVYLQKENIIDESGMPKERFSAEFPKEGPSILRIQQVVRGDSAAYFCASSPSLAGLYEQYFGPGTRLTVT.

The genes are TRBV7-9 and TRBJ2-5; maybe TRBD1 (6 bases). V lost 5 bases to trimming and J lost 0 bases, with 10 bases between them. Germline CDR1 is SEHNR and CDR2 is FQNEAQ (reference sequence). This CDR3 contains 14 residues. In DNA, the CDR3 is TGTGCCAGCAGCCCCCGGGACAACCAAGAGACCCAGTACTTC. It specifies CASSPRDNQETQYF.

This clone was detected a few times. The rearrangement joins TRBV19 to TRBJ2-6, with D maybe TRBD2 (5 bases). V was clipped by 5 bases and J by 2 bases, with 10 bases between them. The CDR3 totals 15 residues. CDR1 is LNHDA, CDR2 SQIVND, per germline (reference sequence). The CDR3: CASSPGYAGANVLTF. CDR3 coding DNA: TGTGCCAGTAGTCCGGGGTACGCTGGGGCCAACGTCCTGACTTTC.

The chain employs TRBV5-4 and TRBJ1-1; 7 bases are a match to TRBD1. This CDR3 comprises 15 residues. The V gene's germline CDR1 is SGHNT and CDR2 YYREEE (reference sequence). Trimming removed 2 bases from V and 4 bases from J; junction bases left unmatched: 8. CDR3 nucleotides: TGTGCCAGCAGCTTCAGAGGGGGCGCGGGCACTGAAGCTTTCTTT. The encoded protein is CASSFRGGAGTEAFF.

A single count supports this clone. This sequence joins TRBV5-4 and TRBJ2-3; a possible D gene is TRBD1 (5 bases). This CDR3 spans 15 amino acids. V lost 0 bases and J 2 bases, leaving 10 bases between the germline ends. Germline V gene data show CDR1 as SGHNT and CDR2 as YYREEE (reference sequence). CDR3 sequence (DNA): TGTGCCAGCAGCTTGGCCGCAGGGAACACAGATACGCAGTATTTT. This encodes CASSLAAGNTDTQYF.

This chain links TRBV5-1 with TRBJ1-1; D may be TRBD1 (6 bases). The ends were cut back, 5 bases at V and 1 base at J, with 9 bases in the middle. Germline assignment: CDR1 SGHRS and CDR2 YFSETQ. This CDR3 comprises 13 residues. The CDR3 sequence is CASRYRENTEAFF. The CDR3 region has the DNA TGCGCCAGCAGATACAGGGAGAACACTGAAGCTTTCTTT.